Listed here are 17 T cell receptor beta chains from one sample, sequenced in a study of radiation and T cells in renal cell carcinoma. Sequencing used immunoSEQ multiplex PCR; TCRdb keeps in-frame clones, though not all of them. This table has roughly 80,000 clones, over 65% appearing once. The time point is: blood 4 weeks post-SBRT, at nephrectomy. Described treatment: 15 Gy SBRT to primary tumor, nephrectomy 4 weeks later. Here the sequenced sample was blood, taken from a patient whose treatment included radiotherapy and nephrectomy. Receptors were obtained from an older woman with renal cell carcinoma.

The chain carries TRBV5-8 and TRBJ2-1; TRBD2 might be the D (6 bases). The CDR3 spans 14 residues. Between the trimmed V and J ends, which lost 1 base and 5 bases, there was a span of 10 bases. Looked up from germline, CDR1 is SGHTS and CDR2 is YDEGEE. The CDR3 sequence is CASSLNWGDNEQFF. CDR3 DNA: TGTGCCAGCAGCTTGAATTGGGGGGACAATGAGCAGTTCTTC.

V gene TRBV28 combines with J gene TRBJ2-3, with a possible D match to TRBD2 (5 bases). The CDR3 loop spans 14 amino acids. V gave up 2 bases and J gave up 0 bases, with 6 bases separating them. Germline V CDR1 and CDR2: MDHEN, SYDVKM. The chain's CDR3 is CASSLGGSTDTQYF. In DNA form, the CDR3 reads TGTGCCAGCAGTTTAGGCGGGAGCACAGATACGCAGTATTTT.

The genes are TRBV2 and TRBJ1-4; D unclear. Trimming removed 11 bases from V and 8 bases from J, with 9 bases in between. Looked up from germline, CDR1 is SNHLY and CDR2 is FYNNEI. The CDR3 loop spans 10 amino acids. The CDR3 nucleotides are TGTGCCGGTGGGAAGGAAAAACTGTTTTTT. It codes for CAGGKEKLFF.

V gene TRBV2 combines with J gene TRBJ1-2; TRBD1 is a possible D gene (5 bases). The CDR3 is 14 residues long. Trimming cost V 8 bases and J 1 base, with 14 bases left between them. The germline V gene encodes CDR1 SNHLY and CDR2 FYNNEI. This CDR3 is CASGGGVLNYGYTF. DNA of the CDR3: TGTGCCAGCGGGGGAGGGGTGCTTAACTATGGCTACACCTTC.

The J gene is TRBJ1-2, the V gene TRBV27; 9 bases agree with TRBD1. CDR1 and CDR2 from the germline V gene are MNHEY and SMNVEV (reference sequence). Germline trimming cut 6 bases from V and 7 bases from J; bases unmatched to any gene: 9. The CDR3 sequence is 14 residues long. The CDR3 DNA is TGTGCCAGCAGGGGGGACAGGGACCGGGCTGGCTACACCTTC. It encodes CASRGDRDRAGYTF.

V and J are TRBV27 and TRBJ2-1; 7 bases line up with TRBD2. The CDR3 is 13 residues long. J gave up 7 bases and V 6 bases, and 6 bases lay outside the gene matches. Germline loops: CDR1 MNHEY, CDR2 SMNVEV (reference sequence). The CDR3 sequence: CASSGGMANEQFF. The CDR3 DNA reads TGTGCCAGCAGCGGGGGGATGGCAAATGAGCAGTTCTTC.

The CDR3 region is CSVGNSYEQYF. The CDR3 DNA reads as TGCAGCGTTGGAAACAGCTACGAGCAGTACTTC. The chain uses TRBV29-1 and TRBJ2-7; no reliable D call. The V end was cut by 4 bases, the J end by 3 bases, with 7 bases between. The CDR3 extends over 11 amino acids. The V gene's germline CDR1 is SQVTM and CDR2 ANQGSEA.

A few counts support this clone. Germline is not matched at one junction end, which may reflect a read error. The gene calls are TRBV7-7 and TRBJ2-2; D might be TRBD1 or TRBD2, each matching 5 bases. There are 15 residues in the CDR3. Germline CDR1 SSHAT, CDR2 FNYEAQ (reference sequence). As DNA, the CDR3 is TGTGCTAGCAGCTTAGGATTTGGGGACCCCGGGGAGCTGTTTTTT. This gives the protein CASSLGFGDPGELFF.

This clone was detected once. The chain is built from TRBV11-1 and TRBJ2-5; no firm D call. The CDR3 spans 14 residues. Germline V CDR1 and CDR2: SGHAT, FQDESV (reference sequence). V was shortened by 4 bases and J by 2 bases, with 11 bases between the two germline ends. CDR3 coding DNA: TGTGCCAGCAGCTCCCGACGTAAACAAGAGACCCAGTACTTC. Protein product: CASSSRRKQETQYF.

This clone has more than one count but fewer than ten. The chain employs TRBV19 and TRBJ1-5; no reliable D call. V was cut by 8 bases and J by 5 bases, with 19 bases left in between. CDR1 LNHDA and CDR2 SQIVND come from the germline V gene (reference sequence). CDR3 size: 15 residues. CDR3 amino acids: CASRRGLLDYQPQHF. CDR3 DNA: TGTGCCAGTCGACGGGGTCTCCTAGACTATCAGCCCCAGCATTTT.

The rearrangement links TRBV10-3 to TRBJ2-7; D gene ambiguous. The CDR3 loop spans 14 amino acids. CDR1 is ENHRY, CDR2 SYGVKD, per germline. Trimming cost V 0 bases and J 2 bases, with 8 bases left between them. The CDR3 loop is CAISESGRAYEQYF. DNA of the CDR3: TGTGCCATCAGTGAGTCGGGCAGAGCCTACGAGCAGTACTTC.

The V and J genes are TRBV2 and TRBJ1-1; a weak D match, TRBD1 (5 bases). This CDR3 has 13 amino acids. Trimming stripped 5 bases from V and 4 bases from J, with 11 bases between. CDR1 and CDR2 (germline): SNHLY, FYNNEI. This CDR3 reads CASSLGVGTEAFF. The CDR3 DNA is TGTGCCAGCAGTTTGGGGGTGGGCACTGAAGCTTTCTTT.

As to this clone: Germline and junction disagree at one end, which may indicate a read error. The rearrangement uses TRBV5-1 and TRBJ2-7; a possible D gene is TRBD1 (7 bases). Per the germline V gene, CDR1 is SGHRS and CDR2 is YFSETQ. This CDR3 comprises 16 residues. This chain's CDR3 is CAGSLGTPGQIYEQYF. The CDR3 DNA sequence: TGCGCCGGCAGCTTGGGGACTCCGGGACAGATCTACGAGCAGTACTTC.

The chain employs TRBV2 and TRBJ1-2, with D perhaps TRBD1 (5 bases). V was pared by 3 bases and J by 3 bases, with 14 bases between. CDR3 size: 15 residues. Germline V CDR1 and CDR2: SNHLY, FYNNEI. The CDR3: CASSERRGLDYGYTF. DNA for the CDR3: TGTGCCAGCAGTGAGCGGCGGGGCCTTGACTATGGCTACACCTTC.

The rearrangement joins TRBV5-1 to TRBJ2-5, with 7 nucleotides matching TRBD1. Germline CDR1 reads SGHRS; CDR2 reads YFSETQ. V trimming: 4 bases; J trimming: 5 bases; junction bases outside the gene matches: 5. The CDR3 has 13 residues. The CDR3 nucleotides read TGCGCCAGCAGCCCAGGGGGAAGGGAGACCCAGTACTTC. It is translated as CASSPGGRETQYF.

This clone was picked up a small number of times. J is TRBJ1-1 and V is TRBV29-1, with TRBD1 as a possible D gene (6 bases). CDR1 SQVTM and CDR2 ANQGSEA come from the germline V gene. V lost 1 base and J lost 0, with 9 bases in between. The CDR3 runs 14 residues. The CDR3 region is CSVEVGALNTEAFF. The CDR3 DNA reads as TGCAGCGTTGAAGTGGGGGCCTTGAACACTGAAGCTTTCTTT.

The chain has TRBV6-5 and TRBJ1-6; D is unclear. CDR3 length: 16 residues. Per germline, CDR1 MNHEY and CDR2 SVGAGI. The V gene lost 4 bases and the J gene lost 4 bases, with 14 bases spanning the gap. As DNA, the CDR3 is TGTGCCAGCAGTTCGGACTCCGGGCCGTATAATTCACCCCTCCACTTT. It is translated as CASSSDSGPYNSPLHF.